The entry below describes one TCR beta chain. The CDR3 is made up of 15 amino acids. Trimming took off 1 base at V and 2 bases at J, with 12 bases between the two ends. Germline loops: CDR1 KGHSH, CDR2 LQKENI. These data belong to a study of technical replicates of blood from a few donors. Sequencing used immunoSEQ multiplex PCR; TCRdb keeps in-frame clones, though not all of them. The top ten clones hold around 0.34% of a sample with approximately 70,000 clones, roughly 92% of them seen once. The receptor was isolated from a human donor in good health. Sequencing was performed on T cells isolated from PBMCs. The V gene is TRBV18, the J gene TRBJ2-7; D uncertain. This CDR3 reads CASSPLTHSPYEQYF. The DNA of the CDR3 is TGTGCCAGCTCACCACTTACCCACAGTCCCTACGAGCAGTACTTC. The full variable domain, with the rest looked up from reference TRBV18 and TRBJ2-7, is NAGVMQNPRHLVRRRGQEARLRCSPMKGHSHVYWYRQLPEEGLKFMVYLQKENIIDESGMPKERFSAEFPKEGPSILRIQQVVRGDSAAYFCASSPLTHSPYEQYFGPGTRLTVT.